This T cell receptor (beta chain) appears in the sequencing data of a study of blood T cell repertoires in COVID-19. Turning to the study itself: Whether acute or convalescent, the COVID-19 samples came from the United States, Italy and Spain. T cells, B-cell-depleted T cells, or PBMCs supplied cDNA or gDNA.

The CDR3 is 15 residues long. Deletions cut 2 bases from V and 1 base from J, with 11 bases between. CDR1 is ENHRY and CDR2 is SYGVKD in the germline V gene. Original data processing: Amplification from reference gene primers served as the basis for estimated nucleated cell counts. Profiled with immunoSEQ multiplex PCR; TCRdb holds only in-frame clones, not every one. That table is the source of V, J and clone size, and D and trimming were worked out from the DNA. The table lists about 300,000 clones, nearly 90% of them singletons. This TCR came from a woman in her 30s with COVID-19, enrolled during active disease. Sequencing input: peripheral blood. The chain carries TRBV10-3 and TRBJ1-1; D gene unclear. CDR3 DNA sequence: TGTGCCATCAGTGAGGACGGGAGGAGGAACACTGAAGCTTTCTTT. Translating it yields CAISEDGRRNTEAFF.